This record covers a single TCR beta chain. Antigen: not known. From the RT-PCR reads, TCRdb called clonotypes with MiXCR, one entry per CDR3 protein. In the table there are a few hundred thousand distinct CDR3 sequences, less than 7.5% of which are singletons. The CDR3 has 15 residues. Looked up from germline, CDR1 is SGHTA and CDR2 is FQGNSA. The V and J ends lost 5 bases and 10 bases respectively, with 18 bases between them. This sample is part of a study of response to subunit inactivated influenza vaccine. General observations from the study: Authors suggested each seasonal influenza vaccination recruits few new T cells.

The TCR sequence derives from a man between 50 and 75 years old who received an inactivated influenza vaccine. The rearrangement links TRBV7-2 to TRBJ1-6; perhaps TRBD1 as D (5 bases). Material: PBMCs from blood, obtained less than 30 months after vaccination. In DNA form, the CDR3 reads TGTGCCAGCAGCACTCCCCGGGACCAGGTCTCACCCCTCCACTTT. Residues: CASSTPRDQVSPLHF.